These 2 T cell receptor beta chains originate from one sample sequenced in a study of untreated major depressive disorder (dated by TCRdb to the late 2010s). Libraries were made using the immunoSEQ multiplex PCR assay. In its TCRdb copy, this immuneACCESS table keeps in-frame sequences only and misses some clones. Where compared with another copy, unresolved V genes explain less than half of these, and the others have no known cause. This sample gives 21,000 or so clones in total; about 89% of them show up just once. The top ten clonotypes cover 5.1% of the sample. Sequenced material: CD4+ T cells from PBMCs. These receptors were obtained from a young woman in good health.

The chain employs TRBV7-2 and TRBJ2-7, with 9 bases that match TRBD1. This CDR3 has 12 amino acids. Germline V lookup: CDR1 SGHTA, CDR2 FQGNSA. J lost 7 bases, V lost 4 bases, and 2 bases had no gene match. The CDR3 sequence: CASSSGTGEQYF. CDR3 DNA: TGTGCCAGCAGCTCGGGGACAGGGGAGCAGTACTTC.

The genes are TRBV5-1 and TRBJ2-5; the D gene is possibly TRBD1 (5 bases). This CDR3 comprises 13 residues. V was trimmed by 7 bases and J by 2 bases, leaving 12 bases between them. From germline, CDR1 is SGHRS and CDR2 YFSETQ. The CDR3 DNA follows: TGCGCCAGCTATCGGCCAGGGCAAGAGACCCAGTACTTC. Translated, it gives CASYRPGQETQYF. Full variable domain (missing parts from reference TRBV5-1 and TRBJ2-5): KAGVTQTPRYLIKTRGQQVTLSCSPISGHRSVSWYQQTPGQGLQFLFEYFSETQRNKGNFPGRFSGRQFSNSRSEMNVSTLELGDSALYLCASYRPGQETQYFGPGTRLLVL.